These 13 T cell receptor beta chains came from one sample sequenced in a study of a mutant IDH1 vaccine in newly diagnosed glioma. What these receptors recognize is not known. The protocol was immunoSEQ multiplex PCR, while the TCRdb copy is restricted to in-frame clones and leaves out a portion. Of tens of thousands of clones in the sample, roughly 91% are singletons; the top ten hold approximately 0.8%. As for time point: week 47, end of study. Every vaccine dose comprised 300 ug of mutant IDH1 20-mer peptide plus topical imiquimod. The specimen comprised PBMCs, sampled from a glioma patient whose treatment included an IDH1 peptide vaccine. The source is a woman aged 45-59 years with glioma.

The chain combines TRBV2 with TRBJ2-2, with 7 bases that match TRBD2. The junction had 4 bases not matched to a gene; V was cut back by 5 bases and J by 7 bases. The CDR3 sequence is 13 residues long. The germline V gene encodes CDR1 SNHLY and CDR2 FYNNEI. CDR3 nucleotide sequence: TGTGCCAGCAGTCGGACTAGGGACGGGGAGCTGTTTTTT. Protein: CASSRTRDGELFF. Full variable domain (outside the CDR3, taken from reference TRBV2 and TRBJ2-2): EPEVTQTPSHQVTQMGQEVILRCVPISNHLYFYWYRQILGQKVEFLVSFYNNEISEKSEIFDDQFSVERPDGSNFTLKIRSTKLEDSAMYFCASSRTRDGELFFGEGSRLTVL.

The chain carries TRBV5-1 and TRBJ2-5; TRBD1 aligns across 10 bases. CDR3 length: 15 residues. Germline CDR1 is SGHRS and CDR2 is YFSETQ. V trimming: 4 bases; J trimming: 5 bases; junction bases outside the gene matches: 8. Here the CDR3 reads CASSPTGTGEETQYF. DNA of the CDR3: TGCGCCAGCAGCCCAACCGGGACAGGGGAGGAGACCCAGTACTTC.

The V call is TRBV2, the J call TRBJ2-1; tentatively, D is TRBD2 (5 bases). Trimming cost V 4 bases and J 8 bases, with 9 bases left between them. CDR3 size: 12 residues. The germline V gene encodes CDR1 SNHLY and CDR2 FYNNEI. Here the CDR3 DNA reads TGTGCCAGCAGTGGTGCGGGCCATGAGCAGTTCTTC. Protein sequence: CASSGAGHEQFF. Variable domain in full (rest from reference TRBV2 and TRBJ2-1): EPEVTQTPSHQVTQMGQEVILRCVPISNHLYFYWYRQILGQKVEFLVSFYNNEISEKSEIFDDQFSVERPDGSNFTLKIRSTKLEDSAMYFCASSGAGHEQFFGPGTRLTVL.

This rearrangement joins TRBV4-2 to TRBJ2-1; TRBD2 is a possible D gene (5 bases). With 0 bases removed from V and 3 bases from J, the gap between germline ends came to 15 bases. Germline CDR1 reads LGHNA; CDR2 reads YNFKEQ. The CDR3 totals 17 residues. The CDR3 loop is CASSQDRVQGSYNEQFF. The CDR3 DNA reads TGTGCCAGCAGCCAAGATCGGGTTCAAGGGAGCTACAATGAGCAGTTCTTC.

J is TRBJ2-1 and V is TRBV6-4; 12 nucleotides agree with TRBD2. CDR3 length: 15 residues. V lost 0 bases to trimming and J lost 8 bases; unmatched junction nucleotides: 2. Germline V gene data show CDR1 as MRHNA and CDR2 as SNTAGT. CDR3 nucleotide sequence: TGTGCCAGCAGTGACTCAACTAGCGGGAGGCATGAGCAGTTCTTC. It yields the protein CASSDSTSGRHEQFF.

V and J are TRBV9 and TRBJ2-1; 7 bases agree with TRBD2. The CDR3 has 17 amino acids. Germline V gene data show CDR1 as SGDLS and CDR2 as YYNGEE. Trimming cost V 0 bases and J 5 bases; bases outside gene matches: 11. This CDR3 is CASSVEQSGTSHNEQFF. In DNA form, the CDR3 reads TGTGCCAGCAGCGTAGAGCAGAGCGGGACCTCACACAATGAGCAGTTCTTC.

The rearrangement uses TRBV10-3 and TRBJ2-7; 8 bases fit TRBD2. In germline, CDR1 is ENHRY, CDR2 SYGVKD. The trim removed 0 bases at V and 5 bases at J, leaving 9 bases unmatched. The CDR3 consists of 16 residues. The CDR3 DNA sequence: TGTGCCATCAGTGAGTCTTCCAGCGGGGGTTGGAACGAGCAGTACTTC. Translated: CAISESSSGGWNEQYF.

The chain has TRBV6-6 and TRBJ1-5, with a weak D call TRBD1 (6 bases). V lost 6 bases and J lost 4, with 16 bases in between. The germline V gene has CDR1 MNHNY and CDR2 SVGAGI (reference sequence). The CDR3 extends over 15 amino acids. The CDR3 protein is CASSPAGGVNQPQHF. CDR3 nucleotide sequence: TGTGCCAGCAGCCCCGCCGGGGGCGTAAATCAGCCCCAGCATTTT.

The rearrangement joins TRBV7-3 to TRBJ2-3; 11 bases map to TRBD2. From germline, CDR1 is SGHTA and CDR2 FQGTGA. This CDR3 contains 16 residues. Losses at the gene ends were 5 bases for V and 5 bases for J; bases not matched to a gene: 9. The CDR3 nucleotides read TGTGCCAGCAGCCCGGGACTAGCGGAAGGGAGAGATACGCAGTATTTT. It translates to CASSPGLAEGRDTQYF.

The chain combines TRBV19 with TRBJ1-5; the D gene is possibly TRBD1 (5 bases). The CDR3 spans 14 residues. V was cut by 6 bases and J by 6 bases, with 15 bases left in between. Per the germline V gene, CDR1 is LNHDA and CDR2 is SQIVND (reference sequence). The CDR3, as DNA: TGTGCCAGTAGGCGCAGGGTGAGCGGTCAGCCCCAGCATTTT. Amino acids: CASRRRVSGQPQHF. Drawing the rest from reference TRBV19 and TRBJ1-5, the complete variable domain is DGGITQSPKYLFRKEGQNVTLSCEQNLNHDAMYWYRQDPGQGLRLIYYSQIVNDFQKGDIAEGYSVSREKKESFPLTVTSAQKNPTAFYLCASRRRVSGQPQHFGDGTRLSIL.

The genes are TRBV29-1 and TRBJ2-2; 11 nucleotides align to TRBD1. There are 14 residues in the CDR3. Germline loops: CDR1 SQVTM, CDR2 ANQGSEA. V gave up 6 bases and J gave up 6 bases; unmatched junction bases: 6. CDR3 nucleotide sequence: TGCAGCGTCCTACCGGGACAGGGGGCCGGGGAGCTGTTTTTT. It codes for CSVLPGQGAGELFF.

CDR3 sequence reads: CSVERDRPSSYNEQFF. CDR3 coding DNA: TGCAGCGTTGAGCGGGACAGACCGAGCTCCTACAATGAGCAGTTCTTC. This rearrangement joins TRBV29-1 to TRBJ2-1, with TRBD1 as a possible D gene (7 bases). Germline CDR1 is SQVTM and CDR2 is ANQGSEA. This CDR3 is 16 amino acids long. The germline V and J ends were trimmed by 3 bases and 0 bases, with 15 bases remaining between them.

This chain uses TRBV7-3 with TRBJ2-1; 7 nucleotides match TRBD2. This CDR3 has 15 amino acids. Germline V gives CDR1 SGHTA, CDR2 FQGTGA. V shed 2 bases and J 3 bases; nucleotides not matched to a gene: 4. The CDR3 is CASSLGGSDYNEQFF. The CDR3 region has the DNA TGTGCCAGCAGCTTAGGCGGGAGTGACTACAATGAGCAGTTCTTC.